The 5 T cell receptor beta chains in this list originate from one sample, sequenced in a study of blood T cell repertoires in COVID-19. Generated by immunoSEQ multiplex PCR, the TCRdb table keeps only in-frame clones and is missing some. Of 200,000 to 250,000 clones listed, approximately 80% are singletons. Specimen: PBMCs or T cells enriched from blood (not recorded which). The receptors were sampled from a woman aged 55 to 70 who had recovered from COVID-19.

The CDR3 nucleotides read TGCGCCAGCAGCCAAGGGGACAGACCCTATAATTCACCCCTCCACTTT. Translated: CASSQGDRPYNSPLHF. The rearrangement joins TRBV4-1 to TRBJ1-6; 7 bases are a match to TRBD1. The germline V gene has CDR1 MGHRA and CDR2 YSYEKL. V lost 1 base and J lost 2; bases outside the gene matches: 2. This CDR3 region has 16 residues.

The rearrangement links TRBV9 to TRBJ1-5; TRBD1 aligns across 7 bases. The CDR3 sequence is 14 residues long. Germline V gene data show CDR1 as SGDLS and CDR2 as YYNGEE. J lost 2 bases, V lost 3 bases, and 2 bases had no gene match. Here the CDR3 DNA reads TGTGCCAGCAGCGAGGGGACAGGCAATCAGCCCCAGCATTTT. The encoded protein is CASSEGTGNQPQHF. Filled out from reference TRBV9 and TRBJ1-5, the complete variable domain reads DSGVTQTPKHLITATGQRVTLRCSPRSGDLSVYWYQQSLDQGLQFLIQYYNGEERAKGNILERFSAQQFPDLHSELNLSSLELGDSALYFCASSEGTGNQPQHFGDGTRLSIL.

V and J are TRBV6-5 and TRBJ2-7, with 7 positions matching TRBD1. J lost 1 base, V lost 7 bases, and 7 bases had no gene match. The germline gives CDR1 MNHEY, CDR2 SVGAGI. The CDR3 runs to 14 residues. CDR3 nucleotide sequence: TGTGCCAGCAACGGTGGGGGACAGTCCTACGAGCAGTACTTC. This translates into CASNGGGQSYEQYF.

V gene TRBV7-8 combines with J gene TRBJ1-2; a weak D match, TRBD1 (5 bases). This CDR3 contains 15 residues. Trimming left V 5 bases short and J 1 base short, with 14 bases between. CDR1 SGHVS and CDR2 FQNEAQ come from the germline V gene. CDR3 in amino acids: CASSPGDFINYGYTF. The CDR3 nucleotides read TGTGCCAGCAGCCCGGGGGACTTCATTAACTATGGCTACACCTTC.

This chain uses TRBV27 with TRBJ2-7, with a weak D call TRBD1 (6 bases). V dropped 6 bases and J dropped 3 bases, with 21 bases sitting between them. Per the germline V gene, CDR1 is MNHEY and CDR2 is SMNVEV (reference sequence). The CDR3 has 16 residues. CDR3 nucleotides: TGTGCCAGCAGCCGAATCCGGGACACCCTCTTCTACGAGCAGTACTTC. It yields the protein CASSRIRDTLFYEQYF.